Described below is a single T cell receptor beta chain sequence and its context. This clonotype was counted only a few times. The specificity of this receptor is unknown. The input lacks base qualities; no much larger clone sits a single base away. The germline V gene yields SGHAT for CDR1 and FQNNGV for CDR2. V is shortened by 1 base, J by 2 bases, and the region joining them spans 6 bases. Including cysteine and phenylalanine, the CDR3 has 13 amino acids. Kept here is only the CDR3 DNA, which spans 39 bases and is read in frame from base 1. Libraries were constructed by PCR. These reads were obtained on an Illumina HiSeq 4000. Bulk TCR libraries were prepared as previously described, using TCR primers listed in Table S5. The Qiagen AllPrep DNA/RNA kit was used to purify total RNA. Reads from multiple sequencing runs of the same library were pooled before analysis. For the original study's pipeline: Reads were retained only if an exact TCR constant sequence was present, and the retained reads were trimmed to 150 nt and grouped according to their 12-nt molecular barcodes. Reads inside each barcode group were sub-clustered using a 15% Levenshtein threshold, and a quality-weighted consensus sequence was constructed for each RNA molecule. Non-functional sequences were excluded, and lower-count sequences lying one edit away from another sequence were also excluded. Barcode sub-clusters with fewer than 20% of the maximum read count were removed, based on fitting two negative binomial distributions. Starting from the raw public reads, TCRdb applied fastp trimming at Q25, assembled clones with MiXCR and retained in-frame beta chains. Rows matching on CDR3 protein sequence are summarized as one entry with the most common DNA and genes. It is TCRdb's table, rather than the study itself, that gives the V and J calls and clone size. The sample contains under 15,000 distinct CDR3 sequences, 16% of them found a single time. 1.6% of the sample goes to the ten largest clones.

This entry comes from a study of molecular identifiers for immune sequencing clone quantification (dated by TCRdb to 2016 to 2019). Background on the whole study: For a replicate experiment, the RNA from either about 20,000 or 100,000 naive CD8 T cells was divided into five aliquots, and four of those aliquots went on to sequencing. This methods study used CD8 T cells to benchmark TCR RNA copy counting and molecular-identifier clustering-based TCR repertoire sequencing (MIDCIRS). General conclusions and limits of the study: Highly expanded clone sizes could be underestimated because identical TCR molecules may share a barcode. The naive libraries included spiked-in Jurkat TCR RNA (under eleven copies' worth), and this Jurkat TCR RNA is not part of the donor repertoire. Spiked-in Jurkat TCR RNA equivalent to a single cell was reported to be detectable even among approximately 1 million naive CD8 T cells. In CMV-specific effector cells, clones with more than 20 RNA copies contained over 99% of molecules, whereas in naive cells such clones contained under 1% of molecules. When barcode sub-clustering was not used, chimeric consensus sequences inflated TCR diversity, with chimeras reaching as high as 47%. Modeling estimated about 3 recovered TCR RNA copies per cell, compared with about 10 by digital PCR, which implies around 30% capture efficiency.

Naive CD8 T cell libraries were made from around 18,000 to 910,000 sorted cells using 10%, 30% or 50% of purified RNA. Naive CD8 T cells were FACS-sorted as CD8+CD4-CCR7+CD45RA+ on a BD FACSAria II into RLT Plus buffer. Detection sensitivity was tested by spiking Jurkat RNA equal to some 11 TCR copies' worth into samples containing roughly 17,000-1,100,000 naive CD8 T cells. CD8 T cells were enriched with RosetteSep CD8+ T Cell Enrichment Cocktail and Ficoll-Paque, followed by ACK red cell lysis. This receptor was obtained from a human donor in good health. Some libraries in this study had Jurkat cell RNA spiked in. The chain links TRBV11-2 with TRBJ2-7; TRBD2 is possibly the D segment (5 matching bases). Source material: naive CD8+ T cells from blood, with Jurkat cell RNA spiked in. The sample's cell subset or site, from its label and the paper: FACS-sorted CD8+CD4-CCR7+CD45RA+ naive T cells. DNA sequence: TGTGCCAGCAGCTTAGGGACTCCCTACGAGCAGTACTTC. Its coded protein is CASSLGTPYEQYF. The full variable domain, with segments outside the CDR3 supplied by the reference TRBV11-2 and TRBJ2-7 proteins, appears as EAGVAQSPRYKIIEKRQSVAFWCNPISGHATLYWYQQILGQGPKLLIQFQNNGVVDDSQLPKDRFSAERLKGVDSTLKIQPAKLEDSAVYLCASSLGTPYEQYFGPGTRLTVT.